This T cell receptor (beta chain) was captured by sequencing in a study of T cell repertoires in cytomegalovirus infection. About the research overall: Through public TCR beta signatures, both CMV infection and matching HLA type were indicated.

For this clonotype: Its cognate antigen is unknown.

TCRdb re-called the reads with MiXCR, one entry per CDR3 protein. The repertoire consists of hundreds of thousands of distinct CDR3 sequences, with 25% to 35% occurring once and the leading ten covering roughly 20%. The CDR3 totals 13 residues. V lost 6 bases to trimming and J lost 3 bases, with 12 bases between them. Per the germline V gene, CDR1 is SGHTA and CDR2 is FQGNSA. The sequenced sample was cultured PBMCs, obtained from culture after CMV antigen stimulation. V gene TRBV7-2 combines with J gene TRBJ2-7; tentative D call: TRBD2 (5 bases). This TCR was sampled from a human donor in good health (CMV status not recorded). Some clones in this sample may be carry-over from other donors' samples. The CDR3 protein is CASSSVGNYEQYF. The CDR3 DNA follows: TGTGCCAGCAGTTCCGTCGGGAACTACGAGCAGTACTTC. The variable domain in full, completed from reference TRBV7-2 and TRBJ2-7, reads GAGVSQSPSNKVTEKGKDVELRCDPISGHTALYWYRQSLGQGLEFLIYFQGNSAPDKSGLPSDRFSAERTGGSVSTLTIQRTQQEDSAVYLCASSSVGNYEQYFGPGTRLTVT.